Following are 13 T cell receptor beta chains from one sample sequenced in a study of PD-1 blockade in classical Hodgkin lymphoma. The protocol was immunoSEQ multiplex PCR, while the TCRdb copy is restricted to in-frame clones and leaves out a portion. The table includes about 24,000 clones, 75% to 95% detected once. As to time point: newly diagnosed, previously untreated cHL patient sample. Thawed PBMCs were the source of CD4+ T cells, purified by magnetic negative selection. Sequencing was performed on CD4+ T cells from blood. Receptors originate from a human donor with classical Hodgkin lymphoma.

The count of this clone is one. This chain links TRBV5-1 with TRBJ2-7; no firm D call. The CDR3 contains 13 residues. Trimming shortened V by 1 base and J by 2 bases, and 7 bases separated the two germline ends. Germline loops: CDR1 SGHRS, CDR2 YFSETQ. This chain's CDR3 is CASSLSQTYEQYF. For the CDR3, the DNA is TGCGCCAGCAGCTTGAGCCAGACCTACGAGCAGTACTTC.

The CDR3 sequence is CASSLDRGADTEAFF. CDR3 nucleotides: TGTGCCAGCAGCTTAGACAGGGGGGCGGACACTGAAGCTTTCTTT. V is TRBV7-3 and J is TRBJ1-1, with 9 bases lining up with TRBD1. Germline lookup yields CDR1 SGHTA and CDR2 FQGTGA. The CDR3 loop spans 15 amino acids. V was pared by 2 bases and J by 3 bases, with 4 bases of the junction left unmatched.

The chain employs TRBV28 and TRBJ2-1; D gene ambiguous. CDR1 and CDR2 from the germline V gene are MDHEN and SYDVKM. The CDR3 is 17 residues long. Trimming removed 6 bases at V and 6 bases at J, with 24 bases between. Here the CDR3 DNA reads TGTGCCAGCAGCTCCGAGCCCCACGTGCTTGCGTTCAATGAGCAGTTCTTC. Protein sequence: CASSSEPHVLAFNEQFF.

The chain recombines TRBV5-6 with TRBJ1-2, with TRBD1 matching 8 bases. The V gene's germline CDR1 is SGHDT and CDR2 YYEEEE. The junction had 12 bases not matched to a gene; V was cut back by 4 bases and J by 10 bases. The CDR3 runs 14 residues. The CDR3 DNA is TGTGCCAGCAGCGCTCGGACAGGGCTGACGGACTACACCTTC. Translation gives CASSARTGLTDYTF.

This clone appeared once. V and J are TRBV5-4 and TRBJ2-6, with TRBD2 matching 10 bases. Trimming took 4 bases from V and 0 from J; bases not matched to a gene: 7. CDR1 is SGHNT and CDR2 is YYREEE in the germline V gene (reference sequence). The CDR3 totals 18 residues. CDR3 DNA sequence: TGTGCCAGCAGCAGTATAGCGGGGGGACTCTCTGGGGCCAACGTCCTGACTTTC. Amino acid sequence: CASSSIAGGLSGANVLTF.

V gene TRBV6-6 combines with J gene TRBJ1-2; a weak D match, TRBD1 (5 bases). V was cut by 6 bases and J by 7 bases, with 12 bases left in between. The germline V gene encodes CDR1 MNHNY and CDR2 SVGAGI (reference sequence). The CDR3 loop spans 12 amino acids. CDR3 protein: CASSPGGAGYTF. CDR3 sequence (DNA): TGTGCCAGCAGCCCAGGAGGGGCTGGCTACACCTTC.

V is TRBV4-3 and J is TRBJ1-3; weak D call: TRBD1 (5 bases). There are 17 residues in the CDR3. Per the germline V gene, CDR1 is LGHNA and CDR2 is YSLEER. V was cut by 3 bases and J by 6 bases, with 21 bases left in between. The CDR3 DNA is TGCGCCAGCAGCCACGGCATGGGACCGGTACTTACAAACACCATATATTTT. It is translated as CASSHGMGPVLTNTIYF.

V is TRBV7-6 and J is TRBJ2-7; 8 nucleotides line up with TRBD1. V lost 8 bases and J lost 0; bases outside the gene matches: 3. This CDR3 has 13 residues. CDR1 and CDR2 from the germline V gene are SGHVS and FNYEAQ. The CDR3 here is CASRQGSSYEQYF. CDR3 bases: TGTGCCAGCCGACAGGGGAGCTCCTACGAGCAGTACTTC.

This chain joins TRBV10-1 and TRBJ2-3, with 10 bases identical to TRBD2. J lost 8 bases, V lost 0 bases, and 14 bases had no gene match. Germline V gives CDR1 WNHNN, CDR2 SYGVQD (reference sequence). The CDR3 has 18 amino acids. The CDR3 DNA sequence: TGCGCCAGCAGTGAGTCGGGGCCTAGCGGGGGCCCATCTGGTACGCAGTATTTT. Encoded protein: CASSESGPSGGPSGTQYF.

This chain joins TRBV2 and TRBJ2-5; 9 bases align to TRBD2. V gave up 4 bases and J gave up 2 bases; unmatched junction bases: 5. CDR1 is SNHLY and CDR2 is FYNNEI in the germline V gene. The CDR3 contains 15 residues. CDR3 protein: CASSGERGVQETQYF. As DNA, the CDR3 is TGTGCCAGCAGTGGCGAGCGGGGGGTACAAGAGACCCAGTACTTC.

V usage is TRBV7-2 and J usage is TRBJ1-3; D unclear. Trimming removed 2 bases at V and 2 bases at J, with 10 bases between. CDR3 length: 15 residues. Germline V CDR1 and CDR2: SGHTA, FQGNSA. Here the CDR3 reads CASSLSVNPGNTIYF. The DNA for the CDR3 is TGTGCCAGCAGCTTATCAGTGAATCCTGGAAACACCATATATTTT.

The genes are TRBV2 and TRBJ2-7, with 10 bases matching TRBD1. J gave up 3 bases and V 3 bases, and 2 bases lay outside the gene matches. CDR1 and CDR2 from the germline V gene are SNHLY and FYNNEI. The CDR3 extends over 14 amino acids. The CDR3 DNA follows: TGTGCCAGCAGTGAGGGACAGGGGATCTACGAGCAGTACTTC. This encodes CASSEGQGIYEQYF.

V gene TRBV5-4 combines with J gene TRBJ2-7; 11 bases are a match to TRBD2. This CDR3 comprises 18 residues. In germline, CDR1 is SGHNT, CDR2 YYREEE (reference sequence). Trimming cost V 0 bases and J 0 bases; bases outside gene matches: 8. As DNA, the CDR3 is TGTGCCAGCAGCTTGGGCGTGACTAGCGGGATCCACTCCTACGAGCAGTACTTC. Encoded protein: CASSLGVTSGIHSYEQYF.